The 10 T cell receptor beta chains below were found in one sample sequenced in a study of control samples from healthy donors and cancer patients. Here immunoSEQ multiplex PCR was the method, and the copy in TCRdb shows in-frame clones only, minus some. The profile covers 90,000 to 100,000 clones, with around 90% appearing a single time and 14% taken by the ten largest. Sequencing was performed on blood. These receptors were collected from a woman between 70 and 85 years old in good health.

This clone was detected only a few times. This CDR3 is CASSLGQLNTEAFF. The CDR3 bases are TGTGCCAGCTCGTTGGGACAGCTGAACACTGAAGCTTTCTTT. This chain joins TRBV18 and TRBJ1-1; 7 nucleotides match TRBD1. Unmatched junction bases numbered 4, after V lost 6 bases and J lost 0 bases. The CDR3 totals 14 residues. Germline CDR1 is KGHSH and CDR2 is LQKENI.

The V gene is TRBV11-2, the J gene TRBJ2-3; D is uncertain. The CDR3 covers 16 residues. Germline values: CDR1 SGHAT, CDR2 FQNNGV. Trimming shortened V by 5 bases and J by 0 bases, and 15 bases separated the two germline ends. The CDR3 sequence is CASSPVGRRSTDTQYF. The CDR3 coding sequence is TGTGCCAGCAGCCCAGTAGGGCGTCGTAGCACAGATACGCAGTATTTT.

The chain couples TRBV5-1 to TRBJ2-3; 8 positions match TRBD1. CDR1 is SGHRS, CDR2 YFSETQ, per germline. This CDR3 spans 14 amino acids. V dropped 5 bases and J dropped 0; count of bases not matched to a gene: 2. The CDR3 loop is CASRDRASTDTQYF. DNA of the CDR3: TGCGCCAGCAGGGACAGGGCAAGCACAGATACGCAGTATTTT. The variable domain in full, with the rest retrieved from reference TRBV5-1 and TRBJ2-3, is KAGVTQTPRYLIKTRGQQVTLSCSPISGHRSVSWYQQTPGQGLQFLFEYFSETQRNKGNFPGRFSGRQFSNSRSEMNVSTLELGDSALYLCASRDRASTDTQYFGPGTRLTVL.

The chain joins TRBV6-2 or TRBV6-3 to TRBJ2-1, with D possibly TRBD2 on 6 matching bases. CDR1 is MNHEY, CDR2 SVGEGT, per germline. The CDR3 has 16 amino acids. V was cut by 6 bases and J by 0 bases, with 15 bases left in between. The CDR3 spells CASSHYSGSSYNEQFF. The CDR3, as DNA: TGTGCCAGCAGCCATTATAGCGGAAGCTCCTACAATGAGCAGTTCTTC.

The CDR3, as DNA: TGTGCCAGCAGTTCCTTACTGGGACAGGGGGCTGCTGGCTACACCTTC. This translates into CASSSLLGQGAAGYTF. The gene calls are TRBV28 and TRBJ1-2; 12 bases line up with TRBD1. The CDR3 runs to 16 residues. V shed 4 bases and J 7 bases; nucleotides not matched to a gene: 10. Per germline, CDR1 MDHEN and CDR2 SYDVKM.

The chain joins TRBV10-3 to TRBJ1-3, with TRBD1 matching 8 bases. The CDR3 runs to 15 residues. Looked up from germline, CDR1 is ENHRY and CDR2 is SYGVKD. V dropped 6 bases and J dropped 0; count of bases not matched to a gene: 4. The CDR3 loop reads CAIRDRALSGNTIYF. The CDR3 DNA sequence: TGTGCCATCAGGGACAGGGCTCTCTCTGGAAACACCATATATTTT.

The gene calls are TRBV5-6 and TRBJ1-1, with D uncertain. The V end lost 0 bases, the J end lost 3 bases, and 12 bases lay between the germline ends. The CDR3 is made up of 15 amino acids. Germline V lookup: CDR1 SGHDT, CDR2 YYEEEE. The CDR3 nucleotides read TGTGCCAGCAGCTTGGAAAGCCAGTCTTACACTGAAGCTTTCTTT. Translated: CASSLESQSYTEAFF.

This sequence joins TRBV5-6 and TRBJ2-7; unclear D gene. The germline gives CDR1 SGHDT, CDR2 YYEEEE. The CDR3 is 12 residues long. V lost 6 bases, J lost 3 bases, and 10 bases lay in between. For the CDR3, the DNA is TGTGCCAGCACCTTTTGGGACTACGAGCAGTACTTC. It specifies CASTFWDYEQYF.

J is TRBJ2-7 and V is TRBV15; possible D gene TRBD2, 5 bases. CDR3 length: 15 amino acids. Germline CDR1 is LNHNV and CDR2 is YYDKDF (reference sequence). Trimming pared 0 bases from V and 0 bases from J, leaving 9 bases between. The CDR3 region is CATSRDMGASYEQYF. CDR3 DNA sequence: TGTGCCACCAGCAGAGATATGGGAGCCTCCTACGAGCAGTACTTC.

This sequence joins TRBV5-4 and TRBJ1-2; TRBD1 is a possible D gene (5 bases). The V gene's germline CDR1 is SGHNT and CDR2 YYREEE (reference sequence). Trimming pared 8 bases from V and 6 bases from J, leaving 20 bases between. The CDR3 length is 14 residues. The CDR3 nucleotides are TGTGCCAGTGGTACGGAGCAGGGTTGGGATGGCTACACCTTC. The encoded protein is CASGTEQGWDGYTF.